This paragraph reports one T cell receptor (beta chain). Germline CDR1 MGHRA, CDR2 YSYEKL. This CDR3 region has 16 residues. V dropped 3 bases and J dropped 6; count of bases not matched to a gene: 9. These data belong to a study of cytomegalovirus exposure and HLA in healthy donors. Study details: Early release data held about 85 million unique TCRs from HLA-typed donors.

This PCR relied on a set of 60 Vbeta primers and 13 Jbeta primers. Clones were read by immunoSEQ multiplex PCR, and TCRdb kept only the in-frame ones, dropping some. This table holds about 130,000 clones, 75% to 90% found once. The receptor was derived from a man aged 18 to 30 in good health and CMV-seropositive. The chain carries TRBV4-1 and TRBJ1-2; 11 nucleotides line up with TRBD1. Sequenced sample: PBMCs. This CDR3 is CASSHLLGQGDDGYTF. Written as DNA, the CDR3 is TGCGCCAGCAGCCACCTACTGGGACAGGGGGACGATGGCTACACCTTC.